The 15 T cell receptor beta chains reported below all come from one sample, sequenced in a study of persistence of HIV-infected CD4 T cells. An overlapping HIV-1 Gag peptide pool stimulated these cells at about 0.9 ug/peptide/mL. Sorting selected CD4+ T cells upregulating both CD40 ligand and CD69. Antigens for these TCRs are unknown. The immunoSEQ assay was version 4, run in survey mode. TCRdb keeps only in-frame clones here, not all; method: immunoSEQ multiplex PCR. The table shows about 32,000 clones, with 60% to 75% occurring only once. The sequencing here drew on CD4+ T cells sorted from PBMCs after roughly 19-hour stimulation, taken from a patient who received antiretroviral therapy. The receptors derive from an adult man with HIV who was CMV-seropositive.

This rearrangement joins TRBV19 to TRBJ1-3; unclear D gene. Germline lookup yields CDR1 LNHDA and CDR2 SQIVND (reference sequence). Trimming left V 6 bases short and J 0 bases short, with 12 bases between. The CDR3 runs 15 residues. Here the CDR3 reads CASSERASSGNTIYF. As DNA, the CDR3 is TGTGCCAGTAGCGAGAGGGCCTCCTCTGGAAACACCATATATTTT.

This clone came up a few times. The chain combines TRBV18 with TRBJ2-1, with TRBD1 as a possible D gene (8 bases). The CDR3 spans 16 residues. The germline V gene has CDR1 KGHSH and CDR2 LQKENI. V lost 0 bases and J 5 bases, leaving 14 bases between the germline ends. CDR3 sequence reads: CASSPPRTGTNNEQFF. CDR3 coding DNA: TGTGCCAGCTCACCACCCCGGACAGGGACTAACAATGAGCAGTTCTTC.

J is TRBJ2-7 and V is TRBV29-1, with TRBD1 matching over 7 bases. Unmatched junction bases numbered 8, after V lost 4 bases and J lost 5 bases. The CDR3 has 13 amino acids. CDR1 and CDR2 from the germline V gene are SQVTM and ANQGSEA. The CDR3 sequence: CSVAHRQGDEQYF. Here the CDR3 DNA reads TGCAGCGTTGCCCATCGCCAGGGGGACGAGCAGTACTTC.

The chain employs TRBV20-1 and TRBJ2-1; D unclear. This CDR3 region has 11 residues. CDR1 is DFQATT, CDR2 SNEGSKA, per germline (reference sequence). The germline V and J ends were trimmed by 6 bases and 4 bases, with 7 bases remaining between them. In DNA form, the CDR3 reads TGCAGTGCAAGGCCGTACAATGAGCAGTTCTTC. Its translation is CSARPYNEQFF.

The J gene is TRBJ1-5, the V gene TRBV6-5, with D possibly TRBD1 on 6 matching bases. Germline V gene lookup returns CDR1 MNHEY and CDR2 SVGAGI. V was shortened by 11 bases and J by 5 bases, with 13 bases between the two germline ends. CDR3 length: 12 residues. The CDR3 protein is CAGKTGDQPQHF. The CDR3, as DNA: TGTGCCGGAAAGACAGGAGATCAGCCCCAGCATTTT.

The rearrangement links TRBV7-8 to TRBJ2-6; D possibly corresponds to TRBD1 (7 bases). CDR1 is SGHVS and CDR2 is FQNEAQ in the germline V gene. V lost 3 bases and J 4 bases, leaving 22 bases between the germline ends. The CDR3 is 19 residues long. The CDR3 nucleotides read TGTGCCAGCAGCTTTAGGGAGGCGACAGGGAGTTGGGGGGCCAACGTCCTGACTTTC. This translates into CASSFREATGSWGANVLTF.

V and J are TRBV10-2 and TRBJ2-3; TRBD2 matches at 14 bases. Per the germline V gene, CDR1 is WSHSY and CDR2 is SAAADI. V gave up 5 bases and J gave up 7 bases; unmatched junction bases: 5. The CDR3 runs 15 residues. CDR3 region: CASSPGTSGGNTQYF. CDR3 nucleotides: TGCGCCAGCAGTCCAGGGACTAGCGGGGGCAATACGCAGTATTTT.

The chain couples TRBV6-1 to TRBJ2-3; D might be TRBD2 (5 bases). V lost 2 bases, J lost 0 bases, and 9 bases lay in between. Germline CDR1 MNHNS, CDR2 SASEGT. CDR3 size: 15 residues. The CDR3 nucleotides are TGTGCCAGCAGTGAATTAACGGGAAGCACAGATACGCAGTATTTT. Residues: CASSELTGSTDTQYF.

This chain uses TRBV5-1 with TRBJ1-2; D may be TRBD1 (6 bases). This CDR3 comprises 14 residues. Germline V CDR1 and CDR2: SGHRS, YFSETQ. V was pared by 2 bases and J by 4 bases, with 12 bases between. The CDR3 sequence: CASSFGQSSYGYTF. Here the CDR3 DNA reads TGCGCCAGCAGCTTCGGACAGAGCTCCTATGGCTACACCTTC.

The chain couples TRBV5-4 to TRBJ1-1; D is unclear. The CDR3 spans 16 residues. V was trimmed by 4 bases and J by 4 bases, leaving 20 bases between them. Germline values: CDR1 SGHNT, CDR2 YYREEE (reference sequence). The chain's CDR3 is CASSPPRTAGSTEAFF. The CDR3 DNA follows: TGTGCCAGCAGCCCCCCTCGGACCGCAGGCAGCACTGAAGCTTTCTTT.

The chain recombines TRBV6-5 with TRBJ2-7, with D possibly matching TRBD1 (5 bases). V was trimmed by 4 bases and J by 7 bases, leaving 20 bases between them. Germline loops: CDR1 MNHEY, CDR2 SVGAGI. The CDR3 is 15 amino acids. In DNA, the CDR3 is TGTGCCAGCAGTTTACCTTACAGGTCCCTCGGGGAGCAGTACTTC. Translating gives CASSLPYRSLGEQYF.

The CDR3 is CASDRLNTEAFF. The CDR3 DNA follows: TGTGCCAGCGACAGACTGAACACTGAAGCTTTCTTT. The V gene is TRBV6-5, the J gene TRBJ1-1; a weak D match, TRBD1 (5 bases). The V end lost 8 bases, the J end lost 0 bases, and 7 bases lay between the germline ends. The germline CDR1 and CDR2 sequences are MNHEY and SVGAGI. The CDR3 loop spans 12 amino acids.

The chain carries TRBV5-8 and TRBJ2-3; unclear D gene. The ends were cut back, 0 bases at V and 6 bases at J, with 2 bases in the middle. The CDR3 is 11 residues long. Germline lookup yields CDR1 SGHTS and CDR2 YDEGEE. The CDR3 nucleotides read TGTGCCAGCAGCTTGGTGGATACGCAGTATTTT. Its translation is CASSLVDTQYF.

This rearrangement joins TRBV3-1 (or the pseudogene TRBV3-2) to TRBJ2-6; the D gene is possibly TRBD2 (7 bases). The germline CDR1 and CDR2 sequences are LGHDT and YNNKEL (reference sequence). CDR3 length: 21 residues. Trimming took 0 bases from V and 4 from J, leaving 25 bases between them. CDR3 nucleotides: TGTGCCAGCAGCCAAGATCCGGGGGGCTTCCTCCTGCGAGGGGGGGCCAACGTCCTGACTTTC. Amino acids: CASSQDPGGFLLRGGANVLTF.

The rearrangement links TRBV5-1 to TRBJ2-4; TRBD1 matches 9 bases. This CDR3 is 14 amino acids long. Per the germline V gene, CDR1 is SGHRS and CDR2 is YFSETQ. Trimming at V came to 4 bases and at J to 7 bases, leaving 6 bases not matched to a gene. The DNA of the CDR3 is TGCGCCAGCAGCACCGGGGACAGGGCGAACATTCAGTACTTC. Residues: CASSTGDRANIQYF.